Below, one T cell receptor beta chain is given with its context. What this receptor recognizes is not known. No base qualities exist here, and no much larger clone lies one base off it. The data originate from a study of control samples from healthy donors and cancer patients (dated by TCRdb to 2020 to 2021). Library creation used the immunoSEQ multiplex PCR assay. Not all clones reach the TCRdb copy of this immuneACCESS table, which keeps in-frame sequences only. Checked studies attribute under half of the gap to unresolved V genes and leave the rest unexplained. The sample table holds approximately 170,000 clones, of which just under 95% were seen once. The ten largest clones capture about 4% of the sample. The sequence was collected from a woman in her sixties in good health. The source material was blood.

The CDR3 corresponds to CASSGRRNEKLFF. At the DNA level, the sequence is TGTGCCAGCAGCGGCCGACGAAATGAAAAACTGTTTTTT. This chain is built from TRBV21-1 and TRBJ1-4. TRBV21-1 is termed a pseudogene. The CDR3 holds 13 amino acids from the cysteine to the phenylalanine. This entry keeps only the CDR3 DNA: 39 bases, framed from base 1.